A single sample gave rise to the 5 T cell receptor beta chains below, sequenced in a study of T cell repertoires in cytomegalovirus infection. One entry per CDR3 protein, called by TCRdb with MiXCR from the reads. The data show about 530,000 distinct CDR3 sequences, approximately 25% seen once. Sequencing was performed on PBMCs. Receptor source: a human donor in good health (CMV status not recorded). Some clones in this sample may be carry-over from other donors' samples.

The chain carries TRBV4-1 and TRBJ2-5, with 7 bases identical to TRBD1. Germline CDR1 and CDR2: MGHRA and YSYEKL. This CDR3 contains 15 residues. With V trimmed by 3 bases and J by 0 bases, 4 bases remained unmatched. In DNA form, the CDR3 reads TGCGCCAGCAGCCAGTCCGACAGGGACCAAGAGACCCAGTACTTC. Translated: CASSQSDRDQETQYF.

This clonotype has a handful of counts. The rearrangement joins TRBV5-1 to TRBJ2-7, with D hard to call. In germline, CDR1 is SGHRS, CDR2 YFSETQ. The CDR3 runs to 14 residues. V lost 1 base, J lost 3 bases, and 11 bases lay in between. This CDR3 is CASSLSSFLYEQYF. CDR3 DNA sequence: TGCGCCAGCAGCTTGTCGAGTTTCCTCTACGAGCAGTACTTC. The whole variable domain, remainder taken from reference TRBV5-1 and TRBJ2-7, is KAGVTQTPRYLIKTRGQQVTLSCSPISGHRSVSWYQQTPGQGLQFLFEYFSETQRNKGNFPGRFSGRQFSNSRSEMNVSTLELGDSALYLCASSLSSFLYEQYFGPGTRLTVT.

The V and J genes are TRBV30 and TRBJ2-1; D not resolved. The CDR3 spans 10 residues. The V gene lost 3 bases and the J gene lost 10 bases, with 7 bases spanning the gap. Germline-derived CDR1 and CDR2 are GTSNPN and SVGIG (reference sequence). CDR3 in amino acids: CAWRAIEQFF. The DNA of the CDR3 is TGTGCCTGGAGGGCCATAGAGCAGTTCTTC.

This sequence joins TRBV6-2 or TRBV6-3 and TRBJ1-1; no reliable D call. The germline V gene encodes CDR1 MNHEY and CDR2 SVGEGT. Trimming shortened V by 2 bases and J by 5 bases, and 3 bases separated the two germline ends. This CDR3 is 11 amino acids long. The CDR3 spells CASSYITEAFF. The CDR3 bases are TGTGCCAGCAGTTACATTACTGAAGCTTTCTTT.

The table lists this clonotype with a few counts. The rearrangement links TRBV4-2 to TRBJ2-1; TRBD2 agrees at 9 bases. Trimming took 4 bases from V and 6 from J; bases not matched to a gene: 13. Per germline, CDR1 LGHNA and CDR2 YNFKEQ. The CDR3 is made up of 17 amino acids. CDR3 bases: TGTGCCAGCAGCCCCCGAGGTCTCGCTAGCGGGATCAATGAGCAGTTCTTC. Protein: CASSPRGLASGINEQFF.